The 30 T cell receptor beta chains below come from one sample, sequenced in a study of Graves' ophthalmopathy and Graves' hyperthyroidism. RNA served as the template for amplifying TCR beta CDR3 regions. The authors performed first-round RT-PCR with HTBI primers and then a second-round multiplex PCR. TCRdb used MiXCR to reprocess the multiplex PCR reads, holding one entry per CDR3 protein. The top ten hold about 4% of the sample, which has 500,000 to 700,000 distinct CDR3 sequences, under 45% seen once. Sequenced input: peripheral blood or thyroid tissue (not recorded which). The receptor source for this set is an adult man with Graves' hyperthyroidism.

This chain links TRBV20-1 with TRBJ2-7; D remains ambiguous. V lost 0 bases and J lost 3, with 9 bases in between. Per the germline V gene, CDR1 is DFQATT and CDR2 is SNEGSKA (reference sequence). This CDR3 has 13 residues. The DNA of the CDR3 is TGCAGTGCTAGAGAAGGGATAATCTACGAGCAGTACTTC. It translates to CSAREGIIYEQYF.

About this clonotype itself: Since no conserved phenylalanine or tryptophan closes the CDR3, a read error is the likely cause. V and J are TRBV20-1 and TRBJ2-5; 9 bases are shared with TRBD1. The germline CDR1 and CDR2 sequences are DFQATT and SNEGSKA (reference sequence). The CDR3 covers 14 residues. Losses at the gene ends were 1 base for V and 4 bases for J; bases not matched to a gene: 4. CDR3 DNA sequence: TGCAGTGCTAGAGTGGGACAGGGAACAGAGACCCAGTACCTC. It translates to CSARVGQGTETQYL.

This clonotype has a count of ten or more. The chain links TRBV19 to TRBJ1-3; D not resolved. Deletions cut 6 bases from V and 0 bases from J, with 6 bases between. This CDR3 is built from 13 residues. Germline loops: CDR1 LNHDA, CDR2 SQIVND (reference sequence). The CDR3, as DNA: TGTGCCAGTAGCGATGACTCTGGAAACACCATATATTTT. As protein: CASSDDSGNTIYF. Supplemented by reference TRBV19 and TRBJ1-3, the full variable domain reads DGGITQSPKYLFRKEGQNVTLSCEQNLNHDAMYWYRQDPGQGLRLIYYSQIVNDFQKGDIAEGYSVSREKKESFPLTVTSAQKNPTAFYLCASSDDSGNTIYFGEGSWLTVV.

V is TRBV7-2 and J is TRBJ2-4, with TRBD1 identical over 7 bases. Trimming took 3 bases from V and 5 from J; bases not matched to a gene: 1. Looked up from germline, CDR1 is SGHTA and CDR2 is FQGNSA. The CDR3 sequence is 13 residues long. CDR3: CASSFGTENIQYF. CDR3 sequence (DNA): TGTGCCAGCAGCTTTGGGACAGAAAACATTCAGTACTTC.

This clonotype showed up just a few times. The V call is TRBV29-1, the J call TRBJ2-5, with 7 bases identical to TRBD2. Germline lookup yields CDR1 SQVTM and CDR2 ANQGSEA. The junction had 6 bases not matched to a gene; V was cut back by 0 bases and J by 2 bases. CDR3 length: 15 residues. The DNA for the CDR3 is TGCAGCGTTGAAGATTGGGAGGGGCGGCAAGAGACCCAGTACTTC. Encoded protein: CSVEDWEGRQETQYF.

The chain links TRBV4-2 to TRBJ2-5; maybe TRBD1 (7 bases). The germline CDR1 and CDR2 sequences are LGHNA and YNFKEQ. The CDR3 runs to 15 residues. V was cut by 4 bases and J by 4 bases, with 16 bases left in between. Here the CDR3 reads CASSRQTGRPETQYF. DNA of the CDR3: TGTGCCAGCAGCCGACAGACAGGGAGGCCAGAGACCCAGTACTTC.

Remarks on this clonotype: A much larger clone differs by one base, so this may be a read error. CDR3 in DNA: TGTGCCAGTAGTAAAGTTCCGCAGGACACGTACGAGCAGCACTTC. The encoded protein is CASSKVPQDTYEQHF. The genes are TRBV19 and TRBJ2-7; weak D call: TRBD1 (5 bases). CDR1 and CDR2 from the germline V gene are LNHDA and SQIVND (reference sequence). This CDR3 is 15 amino acids long.

This clonotype was seen only once. This chain joins TRBV5-1 and TRBJ2-2; unclear D gene. CDR3 length: 17 residues. Trimming left V 5 bases short and J 0 bases short, with 17 bases between. Per germline, CDR1 SGHRS and CDR2 YFSETQ. The CDR3 DNA follows: TGCGCCAGCAGATTTCTTAGACGGGTAGCGAACACCGGGGAGCTGTTTTTT. Protein sequence: CASRFLRRVANTGELFF.

The V and J genes are TRBV20-1 and TRBJ2-7; 11 nucleotides match TRBD2. This CDR3 has 15 amino acids. After removal of 8 bases from V and 0 bases from J, the junction contained 9 bases not matched to a gene. The germline V gene has CDR1 DFQATT and CDR2 SNEGSKA (reference sequence). The CDR3 protein is CSLGVAGGSSYEQYF. The DNA of the CDR3 is TGCAGTCTCGGGGTAGCGGGGGGGAGCTCCTACGAGCAGTACTTC.

The chain has TRBV27 and TRBJ1-1; D not certain. Germline V gene sequence: CDR1 MNHEY, CDR2 SMNVEV (reference sequence). Trimming took off 6 bases at V and 1 base at J, with 21 bases between the two ends. The CDR3 totals 17 residues. The CDR3 reads CASRPRAVLGRNTEAFF. The CDR3 DNA reads TGTGCCAGCAGACCTAGGGCAGTCTTAGGGAGGAACACTGAAGCTTTCTTT.

This clonotype was seen at least ten times. The chain employs TRBV5-8 and TRBJ1-1; TRBD1 aligns across 9 bases. The J segment lost 6 bases and the V segment lost 0 bases, leaving 6 bases of the junction unmatched. Germline CDR1 is SGHTS and CDR2 is YDEGEE. This CDR3 is built from 15 residues. For the CDR3, the DNA is TGTGCCAGCAGCTTGGCCACAGGGGGCAGCTCTGAAGCTTTCTTT. Translated: CASSLATGGSSEAFF. The complete variable domain, with remaining parts taken from reference TRBV5-8 and TRBJ1-1, reads EAGVTQSPTHLIKTRGQQATLRCSPISGHTSVYWYQQALGLGLQFLLWYDEGEERNRGNFPPRFSGRQFPNYSSELNVNALELEDSALYLCASSLATGGSSEAFFGQGTRLTVV.

This clonotype was seen more than once but under ten times. This chain joins TRBV19 and TRBJ2-7; 7 nucleotides align to TRBD1. The V gene end was trimmed by 3 bases and the J gene end by 2 bases; junction bases not matched to a gene: 1. This CDR3 has 13 amino acids. Per germline, CDR1 LNHDA and CDR2 SQIVND (reference sequence). Here the CDR3 reads CASSMGQPYEQYF. CDR3 bases: TGTGCCAGTAGTATGGGACAGCCCTACGAGCAGTACTTC.

This clonotype was seen at least ten times. The chain links TRBV29-1 to TRBJ1-2, with D possibly being TRBD1 (5 bases). The V and J ends lost 3 bases and 8 bases respectively, with 19 bases between them. The CDR3 has 14 amino acids. Germline CDR1 is SQVTM and CDR2 is ANQGSEA. The CDR3 DNA sequence: TGCAGCGTTGATTGGTTTGGAAAGGCAGGGGGCTACACCTTC. Protein product: CSVDWFGKAGGYTF. The whole variable domain, remainder taken from reference TRBV29-1 and TRBJ1-2, is SAVISQKPSRDICQRGTSLTIQCQVDSQVTMMFWYRQQPGQSLTLIATANQGSEATYESGFVIDKFPISRPNLTFSTLTVSNMSPEDSSIYLCSVDWFGKAGGYTFGSGTRLTVV.

The chain joins TRBV6-6 to TRBJ2-7; possible D gene TRBD2, 6 bases. The CDR3 totals 17 residues. Per the germline V gene, CDR1 is MNHNY and CDR2 is SVGAGI (reference sequence). V was pared by 0 bases and J by 4 bases, with 19 bases between. The CDR3 loop reads CASSYSRISGRIYEQYF. CDR3 sequence (DNA): TGTGCCAGCAGTTACTCTCGGATTAGCGGAAGAATTTACGAGCAGTACTTC.

This clonotype has ten or more counts. V is TRBV2 and J is TRBJ2-7, with 7 bases identical to TRBD1. V lost 6 bases to trimming and J lost 0 bases; unmatched junction nucleotides: 8. The CDR3 is 15 amino acids. The germline gives CDR1 SNHLY, CDR2 FYNNEI. The chain's CDR3 is CASSRQGGSSYEQYF. Here the CDR3 DNA reads TGTGCCAGCAGCAGACAGGGCGGCTCCTCCTACGAGCAGTACTTC.

The chain uses TRBV7-9 and TRBJ1-1, with D perhaps TRBD1 (6 bases). CDR3 length: 17 residues. The V and J ends lost 6 bases and 0 bases respectively, with 20 bases between them. CDR1 and CDR2 (germline): SEHNR, FQNEAQ (reference sequence). For the CDR3, the DNA is TGTGCCAGCAGTTTTACGAAGGTACAGGGCATGAACACTGAAGCTTTCTTT. Protein sequence: CASSFTKVQGMNTEAFF.

This clonotype was detected ten times or more. The gene calls are TRBV29-1 and TRBJ2-5; possible D gene TRBD2, 5 bases. This CDR3 comprises 12 residues. V shed 4 bases and J shed 1 base, with 7 bases lying between them. CDR1 SQVTM and CDR2 ANQGSEA come from the germline V gene. The CDR3 bases are TGCAGCGTTGGACTATCCCAAGAGACCCAGTACTTC. It translates to CSVGLSQETQYF.

This clonotype came up a few times. This rearrangement joins TRBV28 to TRBJ2-7, with D uncertain. The length of the CDR3 is 14 residues. Germline CDR1 is MDHEN and CDR2 is SYDVKM. The V gene lost 0 bases and the J gene lost 6 bases, with 12 bases spanning the gap. For the CDR3, the DNA is TGTGCCAGCAGTTTATGGCAGGCTGGGGTCGAGCAGTACTTC. It yields the protein CASSLWQAGVEQYF.

The rearrangement joins TRBV6-1 to TRBJ2-6, with 7 bases lining up with TRBD1. Germline CDR1 reads MNHNS; CDR2 reads SASEGT. CDR3 length: 15 amino acids. Trimming cost V 6 bases and J 7 bases; bases outside gene matches: 9. The CDR3 DNA sequence: TGTGCCAGCAGCGTCTGGGACAGCGTAGCCAACGTCCTGACTTTC. It translates to CASSVWDSVANVLTF.

At least ten counts were recorded for this clonotype. V and J are TRBV19 and TRBJ1-4; D gene unclear. V lost 1 base and J lost 14, with 11 bases in between. CDR1 is LNHDA and CDR2 is SQIVND in the germline V gene (reference sequence). This CDR3 region has 12 residues. CDR3 nucleotides: TGTGCCAGTAGTATAGGGGCGCGGCAGCTGTTTTTT. It encodes CASSIGARQLFF.

The chain employs TRBV5-1 and TRBJ2-2; 14 nucleotides agree with TRBD2. Germline CDR1 is SGHRS and CDR2 is YFSETQ. The CDR3 contains 18 residues. V gave up 4 bases and J gave up 0 bases; unmatched junction bases: 5. CDR3 DNA: TGCGCCAGCAGCCGGGGACTAGCGGGGGCCCCGAACACCGGGGAGCTGTTTTTT. Encoded protein: CASSRGLAGAPNTGELFF.

This clonotype was found many times. The rearrangement joins TRBV28 to TRBJ2-7; tentatively, D is TRBD2 (5 bases). V was trimmed by 2 bases and J by 6 bases, leaving 11 bases between them. This CDR3 has 13 amino acids. Germline V lookup: CDR1 MDHEN, CDR2 SYDVKM. CDR3 amino acids: CASSLTVSGEQYF. For the CDR3, the DNA is TGTGCCAGCAGTTTAACTGTAAGCGGCGAGCAGTACTTC.

This clonotype occurred many times. The chain links TRBV7-2 to TRBJ1-2; 7 nucleotides line up with TRBD1. The germline V gene encodes CDR1 SGHTA and CDR2 FQGNSA. The trim removed 2 bases at V and 8 bases at J, leaving 17 bases unmatched. The CDR3 extends over 17 amino acids. DNA for the CDR3: TGTGCCAGCAGCTTAATCCGTCCTTTGGGGCAGGGGGACGGCTACACCTTC. Protein product: CASSLIRPLGQGDGYTF.

The gene calls are TRBV20-1 and TRBJ2-7; 8 bases are shared with TRBD1. The trim removed 7 bases at V and 4 bases at J, leaving 6 bases unmatched. Per the germline V gene, CDR1 is DFQATT and CDR2 is SNEGSKA (reference sequence). This CDR3 region has 12 residues. The CDR3 loop is CSVRTGRYEQYF. CDR3 DNA: TGCAGTGTCAGGACAGGGAGGTACGAGCAGTACTTC.

This clonotype was seen many times. J is TRBJ2-5 and V is TRBV29-1; the D gene could be TRBD1 or TRBD2 (5 bases each). Germline CDR1 reads SQVTM; CDR2 reads ANQGSEA. The CDR3 spans 16 residues. Trimming removed 4 bases from V and 1 base from J, with 19 bases in between. CDR3 coding DNA: TGCAGCGTTGGGGGGAGTGAGGGAGCCCTCCAAGAGACCCAGTACTTC. Protein product: CSVGGSEGALQETQYF.

This clonotype has just a few counts. One base away lies a much larger clone, so this may be a sequencing read error. The V and J genes are TRBV7-9 and TRBJ2-2; D might be TRBD1 (7 bases). Germline V gives CDR1 SEHNR, CDR2 FQNEAQ (reference sequence). This CDR3 has 15 amino acids. This CDR3 reads CASSKDRDITGGLFF. CDR3 coding DNA: TGTGCCAGCAGCAAAGACAGGGATATCACCGGGGGGCTGTTTTTT.

V usage is TRBV19 and J usage is TRBJ2-2, with D possibly being TRBD2 (5 bases). Between the trimmed V and J ends, which lost 3 bases and 5 bases, there was a span of 22 bases. This CDR3 is 18 amino acids long. Per germline, CDR1 LNHDA and CDR2 SQIVND (reference sequence). The CDR3 DNA follows: TGTGCCAGTAGTATCAGATCTCAGAGGGCGGAAAGGACCGGGGAGCTGTTTTTT. Protein product: CASSIRSQRAERTGELFF.

Ten or more counts support this clonotype. The J gene is TRBJ2-2, the V gene TRBV7-3, with D maybe TRBD2 (6 bases). CDR3 size: 16 residues. The germline V and J ends were trimmed by 0 bases and 4 bases, with 12 bases remaining between them. CDR1 is SGHTA and CDR2 is FQGTGA in the germline V gene. The CDR3 spells CASSLTPNGGTGELFF. CDR3 DNA sequence: TGTGCCAGCAGCTTAACTCCGAACGGGGGCACCGGGGAGCTGTTTTTT.

This clonotype appeared many times. CDR3 region: CATSDAGTGENQPQHF. The CDR3, as DNA: TGTGCCACCAGTGACGCCGGGACAGGGGAAAATCAGCCCCAGCATTTT. This sequence joins TRBV24-1 and TRBJ1-5; 10 nucleotides match TRBD1. The CDR3 is 16 amino acids. With 4 bases clipped from V and 4 bases from J, the junction kept 6 bases outside the gene matches. CDR1 and CDR2 (germline): KGHDR, SFDVKD.

The chain combines TRBV5-1 with TRBJ2-7; no clear D gene. The length of the CDR3 is 13 residues. CDR1 and CDR2 (germline): SGHRS, YFSETQ. The V gene lost 1 base and the J gene lost 6 bases, with 11 bases spanning the gap. The CDR3 DNA is TGCGCCAGCAGCTTGTCGGTCTCTTCCGAGCAGTACTTC. Translated: CASSLSVSSEQYF.